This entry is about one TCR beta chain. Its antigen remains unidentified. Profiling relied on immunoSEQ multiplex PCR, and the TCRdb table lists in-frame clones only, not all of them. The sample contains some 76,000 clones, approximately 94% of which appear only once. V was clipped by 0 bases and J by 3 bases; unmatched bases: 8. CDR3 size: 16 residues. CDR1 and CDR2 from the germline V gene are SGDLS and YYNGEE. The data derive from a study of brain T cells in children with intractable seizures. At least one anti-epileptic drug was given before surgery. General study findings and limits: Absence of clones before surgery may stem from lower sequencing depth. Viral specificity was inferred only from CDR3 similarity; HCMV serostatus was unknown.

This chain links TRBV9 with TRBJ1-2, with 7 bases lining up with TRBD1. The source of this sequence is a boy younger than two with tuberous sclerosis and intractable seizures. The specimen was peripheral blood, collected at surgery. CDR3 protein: CASSVEVTGTHYGYTF. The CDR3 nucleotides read TGTGCCAGCAGCGTAGAGGTGACAGGGACCCACTATGGCTACACCTTC.